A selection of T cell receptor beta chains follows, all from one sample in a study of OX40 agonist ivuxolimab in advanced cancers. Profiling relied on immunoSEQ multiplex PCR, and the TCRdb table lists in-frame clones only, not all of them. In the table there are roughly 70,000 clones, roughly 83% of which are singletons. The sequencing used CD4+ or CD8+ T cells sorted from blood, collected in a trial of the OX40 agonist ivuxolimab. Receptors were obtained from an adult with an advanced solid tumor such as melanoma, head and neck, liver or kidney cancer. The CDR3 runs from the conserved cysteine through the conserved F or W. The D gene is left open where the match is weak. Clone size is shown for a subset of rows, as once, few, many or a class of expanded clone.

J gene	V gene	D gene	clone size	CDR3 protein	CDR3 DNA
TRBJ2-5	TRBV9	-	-	CASSTNRDPEEETQYF	TGTGCCAGCAGCACGAACCGGGACCCAGAGGAAGAGACCCAGTACTTC
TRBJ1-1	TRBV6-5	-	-	CASGQGTEAFF	TGTGCCAGCGGCCAGGGCACTGAAGCTTTCTTT
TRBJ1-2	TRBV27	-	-	CASSQGGQNYGYTF	TGTGCCAGCAGTCAGGGTGGACAGAACTATGGCTACACCTTC
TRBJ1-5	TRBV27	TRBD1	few	CASSSLDRGGNQPQHF	TGTGCCAGCAGTTCACTGGACAGGGGCGGCAATCAGCCCCAGCATTTT
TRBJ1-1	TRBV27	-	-	CASSSLQVELNTEAFF	TGTGCCAGCAGTTCCCTACAGGTCGAACTGAACACTGAAGCTTTCTTT
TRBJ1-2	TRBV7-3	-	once	CASSPGANYGYTF	TGTGCCAGCAGCCCAGGGGCTAACTATGGCTACACCTTC
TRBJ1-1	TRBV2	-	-	CASRDQGYTEAFF	TGTGCCAGCAGAGATCAGGGCTACACTGAAGCTTTCTTT
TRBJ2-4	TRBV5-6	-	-	CASSLGQLAKNIQYF	TGTGCCAGCAGCTTGGGGCAGTTAGCCAAAAACATTCAGTACTTC
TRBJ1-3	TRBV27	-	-	CASSLSRRPGNTIYF	TGTGCCAGCAGTTTATCCCGCAGGCCTGGAAACACCATATATTTT
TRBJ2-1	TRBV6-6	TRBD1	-	CASSSRTGSNEQFF	TGTGCCAGCAGTTCCAGGACAGGGTCCAATGAGCAGTTCTTC
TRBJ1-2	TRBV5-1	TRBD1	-	CASRNLGQGAYGYTF	TGCGCCAGCAGAAATCTGGGACAGGGGGCCTATGGCTACACCTTC
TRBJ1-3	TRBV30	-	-	CAWSAQALSGNTIYF	TGTGCCTGGAGTGCGCAGGCTCTTTCTGGAAACACCATATATTTT
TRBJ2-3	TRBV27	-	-	CASMSVDTQYF	TGTGCCAGCATGAGTGTGGATACGCAGTATTTT
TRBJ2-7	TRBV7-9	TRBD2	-	CASSLLAGNYEQYF	TGTGCCAGCAGCTTGCTAGCGGGAAACTACGAGCAGTACTTC
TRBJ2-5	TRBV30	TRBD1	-	CAWERDRGETQYF	TGTGCCTGGGAAAGGGACAGAGGAGAGACCCAGTACTTC
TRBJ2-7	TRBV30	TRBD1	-	CAWNFMGQGSSYEQYF	TGTGCCTGGAACTTCATGGGACAGGGGTCCTCCTACGAGCAGTACTTC
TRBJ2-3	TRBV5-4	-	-	CASSPAGTRSTDTQYF	TGTGCCAGCAGCCCAGCCGGGACGCGCAGCACAGATACGCAGTATTTT
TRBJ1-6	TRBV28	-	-	CASSLQRPQASPLHF	TGTGCCAGCAGCCTTCAGAGACCCCAGGCTTCACCCCTCCACTTT
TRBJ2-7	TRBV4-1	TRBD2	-	CASSQASGGFSYEQYF	TGCGCCAGCAGCCAGGCTAGCGGGGGTTTCTCCTACGAGCAGTACTTC
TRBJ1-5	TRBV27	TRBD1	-	CASMGGTGPYQPQHF	TGTGCCAGCATGGGGGGGACAGGACCCTATCAGCCCCAGCATTTT
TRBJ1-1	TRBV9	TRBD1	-	CASSSGQGRDGAEAFF	TGTGCCAGCAGCTCGGGACAGGGAAGGGACGGGGCTGAAGCTTTCTTT
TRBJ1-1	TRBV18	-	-	CASSMLLTDYKGEAFF	TGTGCCAGCTCAATGTTATTGACAGATTATAAGGGAGAAGCTTTCTTT
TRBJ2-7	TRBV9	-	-	CASSVDIGVYEQYF	TGTGCCAGCAGCGTAGATATAGGGGTCTACGAGCAGTACTTC
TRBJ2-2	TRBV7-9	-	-	CASSLAMTVATGELFF	TGTGCCAGCAGCTTGGCGATGACAGTTGCGACCGGGGAGCTGTTTTTT
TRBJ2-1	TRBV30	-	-	CAWGRGYNEQFF	TGTGCCTGGGGAAGGGGCTACAATGAGCAGTTCTTC
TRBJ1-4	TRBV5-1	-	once	CASSLVGREKLFF	TGCGCCAGCAGCTTGGTGGGGCGTGAAAAACTGTTTTTT
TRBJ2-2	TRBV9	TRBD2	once	CASSVEHLVLAGPGELFF	TGTGCCAGCAGCGTAGAACATTTAGTACTAGCGGGCCCCGGGGAGCTGTTTTTT
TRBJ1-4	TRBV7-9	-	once	CASSHWTDNEKLFF	TGTGCCAGCAGCCACTGGACGGACAATGAAAAACTGTTTTTT
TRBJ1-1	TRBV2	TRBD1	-	CASKTAGGVTEAFF	TGTGCCAGCAAAACGGCAGGGGGCGTCACTGAAGCTTTCTTT
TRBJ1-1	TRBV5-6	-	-	CASSGWDAEAFF	TGTGCCAGCAGTGGGTGGGACGCTGAAGCTTTCTTT
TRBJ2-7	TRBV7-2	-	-	CASSLAPGAFGYEQYF	TGTGCCAGCAGCTTAGCGCCGGGAGCGTTTGGGTACGAGCAGTACTTC
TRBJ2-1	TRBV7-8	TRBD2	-	CASSLKLAGVPYYNEQFF	TGTGCCAGCAGCTTAAAACTAGCGGGGGTTCCTTACTACAATGAGCAGTTCTTC
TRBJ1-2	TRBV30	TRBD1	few	CAWSGQGGYTF	TGTGCCTGGAGTGGACAGGGTGGCTACACCTTC
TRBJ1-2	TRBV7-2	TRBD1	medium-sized	CASSLRTGDGYTF	TGTGCCAGCAGCTTGAGGACAGGTGATGGCTACACCTTC
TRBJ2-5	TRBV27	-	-	CASSLLGQGETQYF	TGTGCCAGCAGTTTATTGGGCCAGGGAGAGACCCAGTACTTC
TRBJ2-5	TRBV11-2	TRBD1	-	CASSPGTGGETQYF	TGTGCCAGCAGCCCGGGGACAGGGGGAGAGACCCAGTACTTC
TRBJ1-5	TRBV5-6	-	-	CASSFPGPNQPQHF	TGTGCCAGCAGCTTTCCGGGGCCAAATCAGCCCCAGCATTTT
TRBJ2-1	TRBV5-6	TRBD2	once	CASSPLAGGYNEQFF	TGTGCCAGCAGCCCCCTAGCGGGAGGGTACAATGAGCAGTTCTTC
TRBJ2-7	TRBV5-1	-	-	CASSLLGYEQYF	TGCGCCAGCAGCTTGCTGGGCTACGAGCAGTACTTC
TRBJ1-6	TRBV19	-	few	CASSMGAGDIVPLHF	TGTGCCAGTAGTATGGGGGCAGGGGATATCGTACCCCTCCACTTT
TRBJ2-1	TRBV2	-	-	CASSAKGYEQFF	TGTGCCAGCAGTGCCAAAGGGTATGAGCAGTTCTTC
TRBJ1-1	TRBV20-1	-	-	CSAPRETEAFF	TGCAGTGCCCCGAGAGAGACTGAAGCTTTCTTT
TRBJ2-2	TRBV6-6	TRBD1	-	CASGTGYTGELFF	TGTGCCAGCGGGACAGGGTACACCGGGGAGCTGTTTTTT
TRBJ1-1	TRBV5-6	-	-	CASSTQGREAFF	TGTGCCAGCAGCACTCAGGGCAGAGAAGCTTTCTTT
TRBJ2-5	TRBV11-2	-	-	CASSFLSSPQETQYF	TGTGCCAGCAGCTTCCTCTCCTCCCCCCAAGAGACCCAGTACTTC
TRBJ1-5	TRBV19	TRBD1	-	CASRGDRGRNQPQHF	TGTGCCAGTAGGGGGGACAGGGGAAGAAATCAGCCCCAGCATTTT
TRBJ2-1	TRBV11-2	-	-	CASSLVGLGEQFF	TGTGCCAGCAGCTTAGTGGGCCTGGGTGAGCAGTTCTTC
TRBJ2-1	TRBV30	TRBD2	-	CAWSVARTSGGGDEQFF	TGTGCCTGGAGTGTAGCTCGCACTAGCGGGGGCGGGGATGAGCAGTTCTTC
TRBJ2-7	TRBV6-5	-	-	CASSYGSGEQYF	TGTGCCAGCAGTTATGGGAGCGGGGAGCAGTACTTC
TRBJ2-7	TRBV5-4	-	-	CASSLGGGNNEQYF	TGTGCCAGCAGCTTGGGTGGGGGGAATAACGAGCAGTACTTC
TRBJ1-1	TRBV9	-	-	CASSVGEREAFF	TGTGCCAGCAGCGTAGGGGAGAGAGAAGCTTTCTTT
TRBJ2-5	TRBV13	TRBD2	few	CASSSSSGVNQETQYF	TGTGCCAGCAGCTCATCTAGCGGGGTTAACCAAGAGACCCAGTACTTC
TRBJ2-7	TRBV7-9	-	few	CASSYAALYEQYF	TGTGCCAGCAGCTATGCGGCCCTCTACGAGCAGTACTTC
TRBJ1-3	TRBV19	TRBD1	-	CASRGQSSGNTIYF	TGTGCCAGTAGGGGACAGTCGTCTGGAAACACCATATATTTT
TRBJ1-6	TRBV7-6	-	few	CASSWNQGGNSPLHF	TGTGCCAGCAGTTGGAACCAGGGAGGTAATTCACCCCTCCACTTT
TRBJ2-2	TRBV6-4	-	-	CASSDYTGELFF	TGTGCCAGCAGCGACTACACCGGGGAGCTGTTTTTT
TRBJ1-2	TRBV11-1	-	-	CASRDTNYGYTF	TGTGCCAGCAGGGATACCAACTATGGCTACACCTTC
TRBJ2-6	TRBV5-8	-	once	CASSLGNGANVLTF	TGTGCCAGCAGCTTGGGCAATGGGGCCAACGTCCTGACTTTC
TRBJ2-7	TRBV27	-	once	CASSSPGQAYEQYF	TGTGCCAGCAGTTCGCCCGGCCAGGCCTACGAGCAGTACTTC